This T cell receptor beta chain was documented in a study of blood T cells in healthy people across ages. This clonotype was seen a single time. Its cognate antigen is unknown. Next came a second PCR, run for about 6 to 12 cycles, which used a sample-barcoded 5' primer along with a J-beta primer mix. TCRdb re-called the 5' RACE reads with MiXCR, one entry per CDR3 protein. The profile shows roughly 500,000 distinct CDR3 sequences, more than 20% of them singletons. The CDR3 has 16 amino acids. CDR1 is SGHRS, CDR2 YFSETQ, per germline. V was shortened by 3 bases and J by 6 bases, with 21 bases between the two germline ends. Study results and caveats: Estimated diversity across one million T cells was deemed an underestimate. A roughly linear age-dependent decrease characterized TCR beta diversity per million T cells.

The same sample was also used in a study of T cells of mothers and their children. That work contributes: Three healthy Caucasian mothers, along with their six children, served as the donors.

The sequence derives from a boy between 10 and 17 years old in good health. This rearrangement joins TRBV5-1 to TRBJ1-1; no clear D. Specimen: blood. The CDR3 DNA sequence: TGCGCCAGCAGCTCCTACCGATCGGGTGAGAGCTCTGAAGCTTTCTTT. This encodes CASSSYRSGESSEAFF.